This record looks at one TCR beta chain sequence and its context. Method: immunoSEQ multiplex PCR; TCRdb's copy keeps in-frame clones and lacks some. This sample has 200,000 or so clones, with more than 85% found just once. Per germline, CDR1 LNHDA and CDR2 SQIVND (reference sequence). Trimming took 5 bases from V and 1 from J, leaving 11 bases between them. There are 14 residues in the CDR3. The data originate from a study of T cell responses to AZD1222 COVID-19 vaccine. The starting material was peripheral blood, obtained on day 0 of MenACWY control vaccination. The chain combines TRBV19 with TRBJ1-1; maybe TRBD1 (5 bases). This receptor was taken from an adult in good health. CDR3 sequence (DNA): TGTGCCAGTAGTTTCAGGGAGGGGAACACTGAAGCTTTCTTT. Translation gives CASSFREGNTEAFF.